The clone carrying this T cell receptor beta chain was detected only a few times. A second PCR of 7 to 11 cycles used a sample-barcoded 5' primer and a J-beta primer mix. TCRdb ran MiXCR on the 5' RACE reads and lists one entry per CDR3 protein. Among 1,500,000 or so distinct CDR3 sequences listed, 42% were seen once. These data are taken from a study of blood T cells in healthy people across ages. V was pared by 5 bases and J by 7 bases, with 11 bases of the junction left unmatched. This CDR3 is built from 15 residues. Germline V CDR1 and CDR2: SGHTA, FQGNSA. The sample was blood. The chain links TRBV7-2 to TRBJ1-2; 9 bases match TRBD1. The sequence was collected from a young woman in good health. The CDR3 DNA follows: TGTGCCAGCAGCGAACCGGGACAGGGAATCCTTGGCTACACCTTC. The encoded protein is CASSEPGQGILGYTF. The full variable domain, its missing parts supplied by reference TRBV7-2 and TRBJ1-2, is GAGVSQSPSNKVTEKGKDVELRCDPISGHTALYWYRQSLGQGLEFLIYFQGNSAPDKSGLPSDRFSAERTGGSVSTLTIQRTQQEDSAVYLCASSEPGQGILGYTFGSGTRLTVV.